This T cell receptor beta chain derives from a study of T cells in Graves' hyperthyroidism and ophthalmopathy. Study-wide findings and caveats: Blood also contained most expanded thyroid clonotypes above 0.001.

Ophthalmopathy in the patients scored at least 3 on Clinical Activity Score and at least 4 on NOSPECS grade, lasting under 3 months. This clonotype has at least ten counts. The antigen remains undetermined. What was amplified from RNA transcripts were TCR beta CDR3 regions. Initially, a first-round RT-PCR of the TCR CDR3 employed the HTBI primer set. MiXCR was run by TCRdb on the multiplex PCR reads, yielding one entry per CDR3 protein. The table includes approximately 570,000 distinct CDR3 sequences, about 20% detected once. The CDR3 contains 13 residues. Per the germline V gene, CDR1 is DFQATT and CDR2 is SNEGSKA (reference sequence). V lost 0 bases to trimming and J lost 6 bases; unmatched junction nucleotides: 2.

The J gene is TRBJ1-2, the V gene TRBV20-1, with 9 bases aligning to TRBD1. The sample comprised blood. The sequence was collected from a man in his forties with Graves' ophthalmopathy. Here the CDR3 reads CSARDRQGDGYTF. In nucleotides, the CDR3 is TGCAGTGCTAGAGATCGACAGGGGGATGGCTACACCTTC.